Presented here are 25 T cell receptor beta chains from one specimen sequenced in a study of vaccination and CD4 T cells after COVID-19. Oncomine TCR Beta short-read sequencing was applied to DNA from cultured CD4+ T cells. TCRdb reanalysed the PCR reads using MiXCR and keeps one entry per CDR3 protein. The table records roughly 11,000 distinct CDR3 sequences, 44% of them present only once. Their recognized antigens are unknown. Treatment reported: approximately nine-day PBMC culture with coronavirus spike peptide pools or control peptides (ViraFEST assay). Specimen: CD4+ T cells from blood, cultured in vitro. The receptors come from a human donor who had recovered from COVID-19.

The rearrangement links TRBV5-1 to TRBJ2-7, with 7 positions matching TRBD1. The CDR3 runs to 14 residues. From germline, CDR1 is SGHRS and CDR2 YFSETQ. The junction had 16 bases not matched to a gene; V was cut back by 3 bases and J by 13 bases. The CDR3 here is CASSSEQVGQVLYF. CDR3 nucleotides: TGCGCCAGCAGCTCGGAACAGGTCGGACAGGTACTATACTTC.

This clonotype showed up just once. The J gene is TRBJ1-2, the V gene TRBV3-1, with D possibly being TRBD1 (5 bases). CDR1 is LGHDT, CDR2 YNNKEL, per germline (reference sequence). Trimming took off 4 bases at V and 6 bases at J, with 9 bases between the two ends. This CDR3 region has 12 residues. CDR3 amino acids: CASSLQDHGYTF. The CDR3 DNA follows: TGTGCCAGCAGCCTACAGGACCATGGCTACACCTTC.

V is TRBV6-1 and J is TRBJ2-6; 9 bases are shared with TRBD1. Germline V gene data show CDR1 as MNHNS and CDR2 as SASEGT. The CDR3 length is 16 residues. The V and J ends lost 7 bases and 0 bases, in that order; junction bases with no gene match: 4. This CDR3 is CASKTGGLSGANVLTF. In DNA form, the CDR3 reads TGTGCCAGCAAGACAGGGGGGCTCTCTGGGGCCAACGTCCTGACTTTC.

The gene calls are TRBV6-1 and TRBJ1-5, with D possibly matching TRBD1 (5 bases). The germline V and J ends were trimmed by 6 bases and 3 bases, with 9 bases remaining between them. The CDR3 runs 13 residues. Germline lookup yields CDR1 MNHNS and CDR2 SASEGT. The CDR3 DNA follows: TGTGCCAGCAGGCAGGGAAACAATCAGCCCCAGCATTTT. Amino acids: CASRQGNNQPQHF.

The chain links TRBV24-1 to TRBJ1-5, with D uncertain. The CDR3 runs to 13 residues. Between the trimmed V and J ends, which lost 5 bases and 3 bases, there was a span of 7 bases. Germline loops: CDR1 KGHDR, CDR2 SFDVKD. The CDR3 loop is CATSAQINQPQHF. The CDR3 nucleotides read TGTGCCACCAGTGCACAGATCAATCAGCCCCAGCATTTT.

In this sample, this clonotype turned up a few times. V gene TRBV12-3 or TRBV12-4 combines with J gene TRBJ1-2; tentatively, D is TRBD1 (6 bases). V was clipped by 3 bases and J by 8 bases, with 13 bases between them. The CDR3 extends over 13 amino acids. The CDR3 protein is CASSFQGRAGYTF. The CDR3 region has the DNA TGTGCCAGCAGTTTTCAGGGGAGGGCCGGCTACACCTTC.

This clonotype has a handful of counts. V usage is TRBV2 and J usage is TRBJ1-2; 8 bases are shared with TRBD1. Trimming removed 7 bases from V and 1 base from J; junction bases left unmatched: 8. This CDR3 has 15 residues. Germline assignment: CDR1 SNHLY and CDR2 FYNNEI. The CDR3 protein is CASTLDRADNYGYTF. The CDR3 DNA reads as TGTGCCAGCACCTTGGACAGGGCTGATAACTATGGCTACACCTTC.

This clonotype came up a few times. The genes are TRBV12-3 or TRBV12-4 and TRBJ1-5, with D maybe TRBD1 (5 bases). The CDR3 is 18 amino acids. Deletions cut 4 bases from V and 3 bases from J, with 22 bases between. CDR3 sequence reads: CASSSDYAGTDDNQPQHF. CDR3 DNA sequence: TGTGCCAGCAGTTCCGATTACGCCGGGACCGATGACAATCAGCCCCAGCATTTT.

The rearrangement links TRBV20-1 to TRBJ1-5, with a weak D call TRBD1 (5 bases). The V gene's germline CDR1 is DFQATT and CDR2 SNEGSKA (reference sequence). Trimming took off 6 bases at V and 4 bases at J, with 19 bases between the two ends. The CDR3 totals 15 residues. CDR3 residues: CSAAAGTSKNQPQHF. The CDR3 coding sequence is TGCAGTGCGGCTGCCGGGACTTCTAAAAATCAGCCCCAGCATTTT.

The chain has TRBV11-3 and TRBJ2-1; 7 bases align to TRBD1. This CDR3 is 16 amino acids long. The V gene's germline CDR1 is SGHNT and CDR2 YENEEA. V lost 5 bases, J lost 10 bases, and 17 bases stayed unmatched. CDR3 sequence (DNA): TGTGCCAGCAGCGACAATGACAGGGCCAGATCAGAGGAGCAGTTCTTC. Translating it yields CASSDNDRARSEEQFF.

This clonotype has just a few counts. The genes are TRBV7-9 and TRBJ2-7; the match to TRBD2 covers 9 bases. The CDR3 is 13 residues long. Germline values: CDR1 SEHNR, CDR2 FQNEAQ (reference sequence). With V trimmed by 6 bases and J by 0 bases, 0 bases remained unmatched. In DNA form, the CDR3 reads TGTGCCAGCAGGCGGGAGGGCTCCTACGAGCAGTACTTC. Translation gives CASRREGSYEQYF.

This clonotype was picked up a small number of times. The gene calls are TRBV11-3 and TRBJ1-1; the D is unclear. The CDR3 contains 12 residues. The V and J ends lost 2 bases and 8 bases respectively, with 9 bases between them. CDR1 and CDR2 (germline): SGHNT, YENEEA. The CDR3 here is CASSLNSGEAFF. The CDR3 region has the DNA TGTGCCAGCAGCTTAAACTCGGGGGAAGCTTTCTTT.

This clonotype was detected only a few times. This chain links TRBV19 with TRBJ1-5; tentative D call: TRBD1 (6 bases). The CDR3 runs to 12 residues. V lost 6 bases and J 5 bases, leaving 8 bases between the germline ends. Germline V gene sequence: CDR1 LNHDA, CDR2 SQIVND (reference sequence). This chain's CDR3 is CASRDSHQPQHF. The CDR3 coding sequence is TGTGCCAGTAGGGACAGTCATCAGCCCCAGCATTTT.

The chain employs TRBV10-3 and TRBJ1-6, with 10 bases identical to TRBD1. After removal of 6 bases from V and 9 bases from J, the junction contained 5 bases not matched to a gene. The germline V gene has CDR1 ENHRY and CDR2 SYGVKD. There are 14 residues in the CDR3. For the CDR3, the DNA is TGTGCCATCAGCCAGGACAGGGGGGGTTCACCCCTCCACTTT. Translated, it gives CAISQDRGGSPLHF.

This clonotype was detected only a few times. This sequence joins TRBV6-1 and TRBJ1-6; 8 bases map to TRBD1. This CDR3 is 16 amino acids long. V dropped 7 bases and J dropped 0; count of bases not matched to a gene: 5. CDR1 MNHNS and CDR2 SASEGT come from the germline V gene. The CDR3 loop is CASKRDRNSYNSPLHF. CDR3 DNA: TGTGCCAGCAAACGGGACAGGAACTCCTATAATTCACCCCTCCACTTT.

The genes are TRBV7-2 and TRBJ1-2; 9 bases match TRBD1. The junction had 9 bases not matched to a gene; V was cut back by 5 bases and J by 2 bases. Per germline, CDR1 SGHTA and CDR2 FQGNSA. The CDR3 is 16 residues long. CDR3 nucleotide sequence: TGTGCCAGCAGCCCCAGGACAGGGGTGACCAACTATGGCTACACCTTC. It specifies CASSPRTGVTNYGYTF.

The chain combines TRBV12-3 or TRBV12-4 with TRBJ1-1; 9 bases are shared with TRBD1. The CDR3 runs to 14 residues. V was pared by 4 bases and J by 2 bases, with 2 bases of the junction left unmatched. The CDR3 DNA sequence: TGTGCCAGCAGTTCCACAGGGGGCAACACTGAAGCTTTCTTT. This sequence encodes CASSSTGGNTEAFF.

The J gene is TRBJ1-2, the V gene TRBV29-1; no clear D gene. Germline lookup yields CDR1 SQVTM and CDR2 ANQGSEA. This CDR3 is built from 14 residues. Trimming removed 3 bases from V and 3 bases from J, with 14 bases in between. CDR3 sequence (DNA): TGCAGCGTTGATAGGACCGCCTGGGACTATGGCTACACCTTC. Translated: CSVDRTAWDYGYTF.

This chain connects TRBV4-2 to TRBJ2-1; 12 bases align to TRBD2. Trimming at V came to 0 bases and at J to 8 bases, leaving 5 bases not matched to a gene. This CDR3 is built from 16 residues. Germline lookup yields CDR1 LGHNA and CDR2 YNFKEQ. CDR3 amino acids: CASSQELAGGWDEQFF. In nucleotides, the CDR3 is TGTGCCAGCAGCCAAGAACTAGCGGGGGGCTGGGATGAGCAGTTCTTC.

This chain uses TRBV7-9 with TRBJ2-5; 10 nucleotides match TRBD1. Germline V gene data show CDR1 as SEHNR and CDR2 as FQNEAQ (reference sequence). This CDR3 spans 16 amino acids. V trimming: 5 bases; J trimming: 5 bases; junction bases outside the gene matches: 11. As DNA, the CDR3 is TGTGCCAGCAGCCACAGTCCCGGGACAGGGGACGAGACCCAGTACTTC. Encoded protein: CASSHSPGTGDETQYF.

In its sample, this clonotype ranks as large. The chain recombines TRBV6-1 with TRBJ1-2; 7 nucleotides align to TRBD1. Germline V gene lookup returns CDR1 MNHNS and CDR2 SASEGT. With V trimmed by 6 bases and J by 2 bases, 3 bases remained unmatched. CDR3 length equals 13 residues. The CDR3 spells CASRDRENYGYTF. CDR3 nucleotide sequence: TGTGCCAGCAGAGACAGGGAAAACTATGGCTACACCTTC.

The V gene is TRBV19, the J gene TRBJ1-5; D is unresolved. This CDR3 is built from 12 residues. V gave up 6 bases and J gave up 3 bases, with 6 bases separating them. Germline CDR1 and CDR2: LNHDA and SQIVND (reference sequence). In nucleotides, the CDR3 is TGTGCCAGTAGCCAGGACAATCAGCCCCAGCATTTT. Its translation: CASSQDNQPQHF.

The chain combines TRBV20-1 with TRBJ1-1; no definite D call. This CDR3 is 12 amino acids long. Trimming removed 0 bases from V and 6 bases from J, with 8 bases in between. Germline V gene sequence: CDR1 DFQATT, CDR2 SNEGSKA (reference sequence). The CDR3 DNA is TGCAGTGCTAGAGATGGGCAGTCTGAAGCTTTCTTT. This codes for CSARDGQSEAFF.

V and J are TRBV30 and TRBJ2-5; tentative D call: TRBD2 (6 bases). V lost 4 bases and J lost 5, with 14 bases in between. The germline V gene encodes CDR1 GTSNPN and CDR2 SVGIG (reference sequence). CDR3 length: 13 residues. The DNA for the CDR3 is TGTGCCTGGAATCCTAATCGGGGGGAGACCCAGTACTTC. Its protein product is CAWNPNRGETQYF.

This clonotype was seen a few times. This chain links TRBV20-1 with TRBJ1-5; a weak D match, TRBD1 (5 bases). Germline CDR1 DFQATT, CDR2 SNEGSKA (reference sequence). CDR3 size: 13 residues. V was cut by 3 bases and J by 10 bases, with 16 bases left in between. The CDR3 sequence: CSASGQGFGPQHF. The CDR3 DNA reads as TGCAGTGCTAGCGGGCAGGGATTTGGACCCCAGCATTTT.